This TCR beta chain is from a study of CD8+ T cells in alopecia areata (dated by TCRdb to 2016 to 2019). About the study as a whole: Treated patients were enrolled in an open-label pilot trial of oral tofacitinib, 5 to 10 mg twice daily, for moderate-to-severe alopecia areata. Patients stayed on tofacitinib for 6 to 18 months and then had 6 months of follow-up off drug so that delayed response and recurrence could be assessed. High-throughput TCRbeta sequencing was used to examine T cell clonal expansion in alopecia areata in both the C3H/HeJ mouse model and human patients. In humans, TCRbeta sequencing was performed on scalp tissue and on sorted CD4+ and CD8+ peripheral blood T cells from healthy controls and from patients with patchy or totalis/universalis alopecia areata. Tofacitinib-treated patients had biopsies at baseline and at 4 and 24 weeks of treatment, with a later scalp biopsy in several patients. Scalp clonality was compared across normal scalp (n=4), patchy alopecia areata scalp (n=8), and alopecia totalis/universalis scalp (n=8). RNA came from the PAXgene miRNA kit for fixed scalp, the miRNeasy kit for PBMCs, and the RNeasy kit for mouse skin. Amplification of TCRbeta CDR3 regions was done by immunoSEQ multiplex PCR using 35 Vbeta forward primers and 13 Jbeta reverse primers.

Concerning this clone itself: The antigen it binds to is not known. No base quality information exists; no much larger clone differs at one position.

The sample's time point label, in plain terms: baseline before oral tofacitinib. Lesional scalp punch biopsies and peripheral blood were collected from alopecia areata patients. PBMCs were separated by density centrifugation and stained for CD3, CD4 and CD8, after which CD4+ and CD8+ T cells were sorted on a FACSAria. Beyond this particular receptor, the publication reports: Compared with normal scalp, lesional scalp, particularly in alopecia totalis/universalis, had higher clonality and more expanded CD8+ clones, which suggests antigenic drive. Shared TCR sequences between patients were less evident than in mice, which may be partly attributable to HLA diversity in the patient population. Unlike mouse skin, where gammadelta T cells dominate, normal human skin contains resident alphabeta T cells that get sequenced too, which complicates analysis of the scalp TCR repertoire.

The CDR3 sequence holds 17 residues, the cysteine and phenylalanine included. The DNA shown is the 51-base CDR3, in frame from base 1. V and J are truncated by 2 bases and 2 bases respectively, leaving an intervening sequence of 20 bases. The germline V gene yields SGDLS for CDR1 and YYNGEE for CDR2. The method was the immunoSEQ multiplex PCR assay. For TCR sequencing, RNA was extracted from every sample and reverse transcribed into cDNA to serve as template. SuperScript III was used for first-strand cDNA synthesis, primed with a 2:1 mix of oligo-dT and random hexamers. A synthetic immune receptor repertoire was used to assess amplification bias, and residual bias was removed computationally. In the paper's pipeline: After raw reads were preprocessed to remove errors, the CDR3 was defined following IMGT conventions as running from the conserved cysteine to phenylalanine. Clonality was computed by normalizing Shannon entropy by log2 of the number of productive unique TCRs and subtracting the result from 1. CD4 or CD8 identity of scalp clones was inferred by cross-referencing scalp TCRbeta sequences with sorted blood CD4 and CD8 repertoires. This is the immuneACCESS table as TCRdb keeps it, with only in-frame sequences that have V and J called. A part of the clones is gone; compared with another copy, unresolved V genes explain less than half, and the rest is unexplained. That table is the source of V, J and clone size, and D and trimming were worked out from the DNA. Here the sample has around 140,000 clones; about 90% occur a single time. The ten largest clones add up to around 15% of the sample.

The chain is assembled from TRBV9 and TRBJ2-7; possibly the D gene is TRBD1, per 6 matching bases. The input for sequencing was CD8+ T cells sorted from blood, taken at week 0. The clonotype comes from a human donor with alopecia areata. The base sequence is TGTGCCAGCAGCGTGTCGGCCACAGGGCCCCTCACCTACGAGCAGTACTTC. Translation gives CASSVSATGPLTYEQYF.